This T cell receptor (beta chain) was found in a study of a mutant IDH1 vaccine in newly diagnosed glioma. Whole-study context: Radiotherapy, temozolomide, or both had been given previously, and both were given to most.

Regarding time point: week 5, during vaccination. Every single dose of the vaccine, 300 ug of mutant IDH1 20-mer peptide, came with topical imiquimod. The CDR3 runs to 15 residues. V was pared by 4 bases and J by 0 bases, with 6 bases of the junction left unmatched. Per germline, CDR1 SGHRS and CDR2 YFSETQ. Only in-frame clones appear in the TCRdb table, and some are missing; sequencing was by immunoSEQ multiplex PCR. This table holds over 35,000 clones, roughly 92% found once. This clone was detected a few times. Its antigen is still unknown. The material was PBMCs, obtained from a glioma patient whose treatment included an IDH1 peptide vaccine. The receptor's source is a man aged 45-60 years with glioma. The gene calls are TRBV5-1 and TRBJ1-1, with 7 bases aligning to TRBD1. CDR3: CASSGRQGLNTEAFF. The CDR3 bases are TGCGCCAGCAGCGGAAGACAGGGCCTGAACACTGAAGCTTTCTTT.